Listed below are T cell receptor beta chains from one sample, sequenced in a study of shared T cell receptors in the human thymus. Profiling relied on immunoSEQ multiplex PCR, and the TCRdb table lists in-frame clones only, not all of them. The sample contains more than 550,000 clones, around 87% of which appear only once. The same data also went into a second study, on human thymus T cells.

Sequenced material: thymocytes. These receptors all stem from a boy in the first two years of life with a congenital heart defect. CDR3s include the opening cysteine and the closing phenylalanine or tryptophan. The D gene is left open where the match is weak. Clone size is given for some rows only: seen once, a few or many times, or a class if the clone is expanded.

V gene: TRBV14; J gene: TRBJ1-1; D gene: TRBD1; clone size: -; CDR3 DNA: TGTGCCAGCAGCCAAGTTGGACAGGCCACTGAAGCTTTCTTT; CDR3 protein: CASSQVGQATEAFF
V gene: TRBV4-3; J gene: TRBJ2-7; D gene: TRBD1; clone size: -; CDR3 DNA: TGCGCCAGCAGCCAAAGGGCGGACAGGGACTACGAGCAGTACTTC; CDR3 protein: CASSQRADRDYEQYF
V gene: TRBV4-1; J gene: TRBJ2-7; D gene: -; clone size: -; CDR3 DNA: TGCGCCAGCAGCCAAACCGGGACACTGAACTCCTACGAGCAGTACTTC; CDR3 protein: CASSQTGTLNSYEQYF
V gene: TRBV11-2; J gene: TRBJ1-1; D gene: -; clone size: -; CDR3 DNA: TGTGCCAGCAGCTTAGGTGCGGAGGTGAACACTGAAGCTTTCTTT; CDR3 protein: CASSLGAEVNTEAFF
V gene: TRBV4-3; J gene: TRBJ2-7; D gene: TRBD2; clone size: -; CDR3 DNA: TGCGCCAGCAGCCAAGATTGTTCTAGTATATACGGCGGGGGGGACTACGAGCAGTACTTC; CDR3 protein: CASSQDCSSIYGGGDYEQYF
V gene: TRBV29-1; J gene: TRBJ2-1; D gene: TRBD1; clone size: -; CDR3 DNA: TGCAGCGCGGACAGCTCCAGGGGGCATGAGCAGTTCTTC; CDR3 protein: CSADSSRGHEQFF
V gene: TRBV19; J gene: TRBJ2-7; D gene: -; clone size: once; CDR3 DNA: TGTGCCAGTAGTACCCGGGCAGGGCTCTTTTACGAGCAGTACTTC; CDR3 protein: CASSTRAGLFYEQYF
V gene: TRBV7-6; J gene: TRBJ2-2; D gene: -; clone size: once; CDR3 DNA: TGTGCCAGCAGCTTAGTACCCGTTTTGTGGCGTACGGGGGACACCGGGGAGCTGTTTTTT; CDR3 protein: CASSLVPVLWRTGDTGELFF
V gene: TRBV19; J gene: TRBJ2-2; D gene: -; clone size: few; CDR3 DNA: TGTGCCAGTAGTATAATGGTCGGGTCCGGGGAGCTGTTTTTT; CDR3 protein: CASSIMVGSGELFF
V gene: TRBV2; J gene: TRBJ1-1; D gene: TRBD1; clone size: -; CDR3 DNA: TGTGCCAGCAGTGTAGGACAGGGGCTCGTCACTGAAGCTTTCTTT; CDR3 protein: CASSVGQGLVTEAFF
V gene: TRBV14; J gene: TRBJ1-1; D gene: -; clone size: -; CDR3 DNA: TGTGCCAGCACTCTGGGGCCCATGAACACTGAAGCTTTCTTT; CDR3 protein: CASTLGPMNTEAFF
V gene: TRBV12-5; J gene: TRBJ2-7; D gene: -; clone size: -; CDR3 DNA: TGTGCTAGTGGTTGTCATGACAGGGGGCAATGCGGGAGGGCAAACGAGCAGTACTTC; CDR3 protein: CASGCHDRGQCGRANEQYF
V gene: TRBV11-3; J gene: TRBJ2-2; D gene: -; clone size: few; CDR3 DNA: TGTGCCAGCAGCGGTAGGCAGGGAAGCGGGGAGCTGTTTTTT; CDR3 protein: CASSGRQGSGELFF
V gene: TRBV28; J gene: TRBJ2-1; D gene: TRBD2; clone size: once; CDR3 DNA: TGTGCCAGCAGTTTGGAGCGGGGAGTCGCCTACAATGAGCAGTTCTTC; CDR3 protein: CASSLERGVAYNEQFF
V gene: TRBV4-3; J gene: TRBJ2-1; D gene: TRBD2; clone size: -; CDR3 DNA: TGCGCCAGCAGCCAAGATACCAGCGGGGGGGCCCCCGAGCAGTTCTTC; CDR3 protein: CASSQDTSGGAPEQFF
V gene: TRBV14; J gene: TRBJ1-1; D gene: -; clone size: -; CDR3 DNA: TGTGCCAGCAGCCAAGAGACGGGAGTCACTGAAGCTTTCTTT; CDR3 protein: CASSQETGVTEAFF
V gene: TRBV4-3; J gene: TRBJ2-7; D gene: -; clone size: few; CDR3 DNA: TGCGCCAGCAGCCAAGATCAAGGACACCCCTACGAGCAGTACTTC; CDR3 protein: CASSQDQGHPYEQYF
V gene: TRBV19; J gene: TRBJ2-7; D gene: -; clone size: -; CDR3 DNA: TGTGCCAGTAGTCCCCGAAGAGGAGGCAGGTACGAGCAGTACTTC; CDR3 protein: CASSPRRGGRYEQYF
V gene: TRBV25-1; J gene: TRBJ2-7; D gene: -; clone size: -; CDR3 DNA: TGTGCCACCTCGACAGTTAACGAGCAGTACTTC; CDR3 protein: CATSTVNEQYF
V gene: TRBV28; J gene: TRBJ2-7; D gene: -; clone size: few; CDR3 DNA: TGTGCCAGCAGTGAGGGCAGGATATTCTACGAGCAGTACTTC; CDR3 protein: CASSEGRIFYEQYF
V gene: TRBV6-5; J gene: TRBJ1-2; D gene: -; clone size: few; CDR3 DNA: TGTGCCAGCAGTTACGACAGCTATGGCTACACCTTC; CDR3 protein: CASSYDSYGYTF
V gene: TRBV20-1; J gene: TRBJ2-5; D gene: -; clone size: -; CDR3 DNA: TGCAGTGCTAACTCTGTCGAGACCCAGTACTTC; CDR3 protein: CSANSVETQYF
V gene: TRBV7-2; J gene: TRBJ2-7; D gene: -; clone size: -; CDR3 DNA: TGTGCCAGCAGCTTACCGGACAGGCGGGGTACCGAGCAGTACTTC; CDR3 protein: CASSLPDRRGTEQYF